These T cell receptor beta chains were read from a single sample in a study. TCRdb reanalysed the RT-PCR reads using MiXCR and keeps one entry per CDR3 protein. The profile covers more than 550,000 distinct CDR3 sequences, with 12% to 15% appearing a single time and 3% to 4.5% taken by the ten largest. The sample comprised memory CD4+ T cells from blood. All receptors derive from a female donor in good health, serving as a healthy control. CDR3s leave out the opening cysteine and the closing phenylalanine or tryptophan. Clone size is stated in some rows and not others, as once, few, many or a class when expanded.

size: NA
V: TRBV7-3
J: TRBJ2-7
CDR3: ASSFRRGHEQY

size: many
V: TRBV6-2/TRBV6-3
J: TRBJ2-1
CDR3: ASSSRPPLAGVGNEQF

size: few
V: TRBV10-1
J: TRBJ2-1
CDR3: ASSEEGGLQHNEQF

size: few
V: TRBV20-1
J: TRBJ1-6
CDR3: STRENRDNSPLH

size: NA
V: TRBV6-5
J: TRBJ1-5
CDR3: ASSNTINQPQH

size: many
V: TRBV15
J: TRBJ2-1
CDR3: ATSRVSGPYNEQF

size: NA
V: TRBV7-9
J: TRBJ2-1
CDR3: ASRIQGGDEQF

size: NA
V: TRBV5-1
J: TRBJ2-7
CDR3: ASSLVSGSSYEQY

size: many
V: TRBV29-1
J: TRBJ2-1
CDR3: SASGTAVNEQF

size: NA
V: TRBV27
J: TRBJ2-2
CDR3: ASSRSWNTGELF

size: few
V: TRBV12-3/TRBV12-4
J: TRBJ1-3
CDR3: ASSLASTSGNTIY

size: many
V: TRBV27
J: TRBJ2-7
CDR3: ASSPGQRTYEQY

size: few
V: TRBV20-1
J: TRBJ1-4
CDR3: SARKGTNEKLF

size: many
V: TRBV12-3/TRBV12-4
J: TRBJ2-5
CDR3: ASRPALQETQY

size: many
V: TRBV20-1
J: TRBJ1-1
CDR3: SAPKGGLQNTEAF

size: many
V: TRBV20-1
J: TRBJ2-3
CDR3: SAREYAVDTQY

size: NA
V: TRBV20-1
J: TRBJ1-1
CDR3: SARPLAGRGTEAF

size: few
V: TRBV27
J: TRBJ2-7
CDR3: ASTAYYEQY

size: few
V: TRBV5-1
J: TRBJ2-3
CDR3: ASSSGHLTDTQY

size: NA
V: TRBV20-1
J: TRBJ2-1
CDR3: SARNGLAVDNEQF

size: many
V: TRBV7-2
J: TRBJ2-7
CDR3: ASSKSQGAGEQY

size: few
V: TRBV27
J: TRBJ2-7
CDR3: ASSWSTNAYEQY

size: few
V: TRBV20-1
J: TRBJ2-5
CDR3: SAPPPGLVETQY

size: NA
V: TRBV18
J: TRBJ2-7
CDR3: ASSPTTGTVKWGD

size: few
V: TRBV5-1
J: TRBJ2-3
CDR3: ASSLDGSQTDTQY

size: NA
V: TRBV9
J: TRBJ2-1
CDR3: ASSVGAGTYNEQF

size: few
V: TRBV13
J: TRBJ2-7
CDR3: ASRGQSSYEQY

size: NA
V: TRBV12-3/TRBV12-4
J: TRBJ1-1
CDR3: ASSLWVMNTEAF

size: few
V: TRBV5-1
J: TRBJ1-5
CDR3: ASSPASGGMPQH

size: few
V: TRBV20-1
J: TRBJ2-2
CDR3: SASWDLGNTGELF

size: few
V: TRBV5-4
J: TRBJ1-1
CDR3: ASRGLGGTNTEAF

size: few
V: TRBV7-3
J: TRBJ2-1
CDR3: ASSLLGLASKGEQF

size: NA
V: TRBV19
J: TRBJ1-4
CDR3: ASSVLQGKDEKLF

size: NA
V: TRBV7-9
J: TRBJ2-1
CDR3: ASSGGGSYNEQF

size: many
V: TRBV7-2
J: TRBJ2-7
CDR3: ASSIGQGAYEQY

size: many
V: TRBV5-1
J: TRBJ1-1
CDR3: ASSLEKAATEAF

size: NA
V: TRBV6-1
J: TRBJ1-5
CDR3: ASRDFSNQPQH

size: few
V: TRBV18
J: TRBJ2-1
CDR3: ASSLRERSLNSYNEQF

size: many
V: TRBV4-3
J: TRBJ2-2
CDR3: ASSIHSGELF

size: many
V: TRBV6-1
J: TRBJ2-1
CDR3: ASSEARDREQF

size: many
V: TRBV6-5
J: TRBJ2-1
CDR3: ASRRGGEQF

size: NA
V: TRBV11-2
J: TRBJ2-5
CDR3: ASTYLAGETQY

size: few
V: TRBV20-1
J: TRBJ1-5
CDR3: SARVAGGFQPQH